This T cell receptor beta chain originates from a study of T-cell reconstitution after alpha-beta-depleted transplantation in children. V was cut by 1 base and J by 3 bases, with 10 bases left in between. Germline-derived CDR1 and CDR2 are SEHNR and FQNEAQ (reference sequence). The CDR3 spans 15 residues. This clonotype was recorded a few times. For TCRbeta, the library was prepared with unique molecular identifiers. One entry per CDR3 protein results from TCRdb running MiXCR on the PCR reads. The table lists over 150,000 distinct CDR3 sequences, under 8.5% of them singletons. The receptor was derived from a boy aged 2 to 10 with acute lymphoblastic leukemia, due to receive a stem cell transplant. The V call is TRBV7-9, the J call TRBJ1-3, with D tentatively TRBD1 (5 bases). The input for sequencing was PBMCs, taken before TCRalphabeta/CD19-depleted stem cell transplant. DNA for the CDR3: TGTGCCAGCAGCTTAGGGACAACTGGTGGAAACACCATATATTTT. The encoded protein is CASSLGTTGGNTIYF.